This T cell receptor (beta chain) was found in a study of vaccination and CD4 T cells after COVID-19. The overall study: Cellular stimulation was performed using overlapping spike peptides derived from SARS-CoV-2, HCoV-NL63, HCoV-OC43 and HCoV-229E. A CEFX pool, an HIV-1 Nef pool, or else no peptide went into the control cultures. Points from the study as a whole: Within the convalescent patients, a median approximately 86% of the SARS-CoV-2-reactive clones were ones that appeared only post-vaccination.

Trimming cost V 4 bases and J 2 bases, with 10 bases left between them. The germline V gene encodes CDR1 SEHNR and CDR2 FQNEAQ (reference sequence). This CDR3 contains 14 residues. Regarding treatment: 10-day PBMC culture with coronavirus spike peptide pools or control peptides (ViraFEST assay). ViraFEST grew antigen-specific T cells using peptide pools, then sequenced TCRs. The Oncomine TCR Beta short-read assay generated sequence data from the DNA of cultured CD4+ T cells. Using its own MiXCR run on the PCR reads, TCRdb lists one record per CDR3 protein. Counted here are about 20,000 distinct CDR3 sequences, around 55% occurring once; the ten biggest clones make up approximately 10%. This clonotype was seen a few times. Its antigen remains unknown.

The chain uses TRBV7-9 and TRBJ2-3; D not certain. The sequence came from a human donor who had recovered from COVID-19. Sequencing used CD4+ T cells from blood, cultured in vitro. CDR3 in DNA: TGTGCCAGCAGCTCGACTTTACCCACAGATACGCAGTATTTT. Protein product: CASSSTLPTDTQYF.